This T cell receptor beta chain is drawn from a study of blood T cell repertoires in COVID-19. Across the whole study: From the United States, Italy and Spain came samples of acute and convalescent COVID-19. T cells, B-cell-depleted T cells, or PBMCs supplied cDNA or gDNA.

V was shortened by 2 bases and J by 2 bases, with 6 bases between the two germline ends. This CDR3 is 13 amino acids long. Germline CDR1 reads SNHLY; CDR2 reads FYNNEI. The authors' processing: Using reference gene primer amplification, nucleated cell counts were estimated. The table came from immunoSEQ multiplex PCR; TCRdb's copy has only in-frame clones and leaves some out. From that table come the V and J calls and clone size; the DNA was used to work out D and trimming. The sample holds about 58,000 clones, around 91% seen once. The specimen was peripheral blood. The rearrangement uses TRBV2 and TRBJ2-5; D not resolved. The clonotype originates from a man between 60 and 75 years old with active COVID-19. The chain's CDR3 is CASSELRQETQYF. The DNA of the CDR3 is TGTGCCAGCAGTGAATTGAGGCAAGAGACCCAGTACTTC.